This TCR beta chain was profiled in a study of blood T cell repertoires in COVID-19. Overall study context: Samples of COVID-19 (acute and convalescent) were obtained from the United States, Italy and Spain. The cDNA or gDNA used as material had been derived from T cells, B-cell-depleted T cells, or PBMCs.

This CDR3 spans 12 amino acids. Deletions cut 8 bases from V and 4 bases from J, with 10 bases between. Germline V CDR1 and CDR2: ENHRY, SYGVKD. In the source study's methods: Using reference gene primer amplification, nucleated cell counts were estimated. The table came from immunoSEQ multiplex PCR; TCRdb's copy has only in-frame clones and leaves some out. For V, J and clone size, that table is used; D and trimming come from the DNA. The data hold about 150,000 clones, with roughly nine tenths observed a single time. This receptor was identified in a woman aged 70-85 years with acute or convalescent COVID-19. The rearrangement joins TRBV10-3 to TRBJ2-3; D perhaps matches TRBD2 (7 bases). Sequences were obtained from peripheral blood. The CDR3 bases are TGTGCCATCGGGGGGGCTCCAGATACGCAGTATTTT. It is translated as CAIGGAPDTQYF.